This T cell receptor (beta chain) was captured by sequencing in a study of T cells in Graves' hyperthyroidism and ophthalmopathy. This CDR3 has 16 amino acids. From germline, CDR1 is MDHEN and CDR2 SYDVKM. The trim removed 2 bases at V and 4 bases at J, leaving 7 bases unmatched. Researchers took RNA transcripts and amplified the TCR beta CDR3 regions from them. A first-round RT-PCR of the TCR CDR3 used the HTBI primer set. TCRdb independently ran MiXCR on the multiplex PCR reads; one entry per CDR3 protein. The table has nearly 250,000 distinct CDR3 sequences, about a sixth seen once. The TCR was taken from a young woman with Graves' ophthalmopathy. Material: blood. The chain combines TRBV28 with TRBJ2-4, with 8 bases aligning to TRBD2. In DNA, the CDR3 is TGTGCCAGCAGTTTAGGTAGTAGCGGGGCTAAAAACATTCAGTACTTC. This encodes CASSLGSSGAKNIQYF. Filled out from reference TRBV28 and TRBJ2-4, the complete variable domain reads DVKVTQSSRYLVKRTGEKVFLECVQDMDHENMFWYRQDPGLGLRLIYFSYDVKMKEKGDIPEGYSVSREKKERFSLILESASTNQTSMYLCASSLGSSGAKNIQYFGAGTRLSVL.